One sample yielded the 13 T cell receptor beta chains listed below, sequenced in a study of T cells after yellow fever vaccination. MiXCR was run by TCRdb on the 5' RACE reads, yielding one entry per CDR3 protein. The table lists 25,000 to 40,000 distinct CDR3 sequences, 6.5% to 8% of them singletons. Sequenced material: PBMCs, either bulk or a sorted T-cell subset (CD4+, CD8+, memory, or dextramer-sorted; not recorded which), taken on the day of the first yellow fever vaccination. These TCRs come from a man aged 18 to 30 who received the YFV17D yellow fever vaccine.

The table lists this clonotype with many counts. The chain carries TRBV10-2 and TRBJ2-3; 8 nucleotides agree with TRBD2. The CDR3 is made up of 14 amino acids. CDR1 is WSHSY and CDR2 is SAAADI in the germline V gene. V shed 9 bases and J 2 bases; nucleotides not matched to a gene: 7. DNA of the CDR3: TGCGCCAGTAAAGAGCGGGGGAACACAGATACGCAGTATTTT. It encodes CASKERGNTDTQYF.

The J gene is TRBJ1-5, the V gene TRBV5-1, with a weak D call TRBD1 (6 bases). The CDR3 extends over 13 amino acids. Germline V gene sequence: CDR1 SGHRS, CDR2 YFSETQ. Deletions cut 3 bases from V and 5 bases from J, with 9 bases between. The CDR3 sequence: CASSWDTDQPQHF. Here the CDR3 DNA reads TGCGCCAGCAGCTGGGACACCGATCAGCCCCAGCATTTT.

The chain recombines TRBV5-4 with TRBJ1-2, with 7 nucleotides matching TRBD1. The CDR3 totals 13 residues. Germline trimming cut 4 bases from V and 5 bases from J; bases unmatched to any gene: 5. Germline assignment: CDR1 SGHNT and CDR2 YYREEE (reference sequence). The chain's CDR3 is CASSPDRNYGYTF. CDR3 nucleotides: TGTGCCAGCAGCCCGGACAGGAATTATGGCTACACCTTC.

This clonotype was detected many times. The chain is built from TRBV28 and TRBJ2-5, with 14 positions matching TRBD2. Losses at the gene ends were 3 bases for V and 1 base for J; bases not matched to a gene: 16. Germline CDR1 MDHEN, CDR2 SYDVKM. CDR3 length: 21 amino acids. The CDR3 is CASSLGAPGLAGAYLQETQYF. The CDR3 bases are TGTGCCAGCAGTTTGGGGGCGCCGGGACTAGCGGGGGCTTACCTCCAAGAGACCCAGTACTTC.

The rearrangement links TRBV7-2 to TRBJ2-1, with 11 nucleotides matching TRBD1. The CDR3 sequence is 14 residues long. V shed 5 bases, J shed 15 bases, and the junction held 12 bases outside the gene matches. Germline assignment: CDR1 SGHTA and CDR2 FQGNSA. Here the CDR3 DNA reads TGTGCCAGCAGCGCCCGGACAGGGGGCCGGGAGGTGTTCTTC. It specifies CASSARTGGREVFF.

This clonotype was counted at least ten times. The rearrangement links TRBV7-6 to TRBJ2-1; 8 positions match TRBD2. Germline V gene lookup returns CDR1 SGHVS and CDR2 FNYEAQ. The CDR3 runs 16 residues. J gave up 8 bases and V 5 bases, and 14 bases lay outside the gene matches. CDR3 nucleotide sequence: TGTGCCAGCAGCACCCCTCGGGGGGGGTCTCGGGATGAGCAGTTCTTC. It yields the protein CASSTPRGGSRDEQFF.

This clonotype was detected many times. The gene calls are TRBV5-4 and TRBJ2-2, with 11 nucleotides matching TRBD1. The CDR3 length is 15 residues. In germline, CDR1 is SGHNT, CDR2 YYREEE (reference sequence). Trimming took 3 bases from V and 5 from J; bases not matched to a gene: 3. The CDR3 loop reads CASSSGTGGTGELFF. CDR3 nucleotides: TGTGCCAGCAGCTCCGGGACAGGGGGGACCGGGGAGCTGTTTTTT.

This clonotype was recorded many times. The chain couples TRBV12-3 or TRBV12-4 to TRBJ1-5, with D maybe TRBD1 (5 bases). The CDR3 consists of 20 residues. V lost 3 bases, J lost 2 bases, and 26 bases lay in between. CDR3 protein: CASSFGRWQGGEFGNQPQHF. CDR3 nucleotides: TGTGCCAGCAGTTTTGGTCGGTGGCAGGGAGGCGAGTTTGGCAATCAGCCCCAGCATTTT.

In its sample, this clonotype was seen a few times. CDR3 in DNA: TGTGCCAGCAGCTTAGCCGGGACAGCTTCACCCCTCCACTTT. Protein: CASSLAGTASPLHF. The chain recombines TRBV7-2 with TRBJ1-6, with 7 bases fitting TRBD1. V was pared by 0 bases and J by 9 bases, with 2 bases of the junction left unmatched. Looked up from germline, CDR1 is SGHTA and CDR2 is FQGNSA. CDR3 length: 14 amino acids.

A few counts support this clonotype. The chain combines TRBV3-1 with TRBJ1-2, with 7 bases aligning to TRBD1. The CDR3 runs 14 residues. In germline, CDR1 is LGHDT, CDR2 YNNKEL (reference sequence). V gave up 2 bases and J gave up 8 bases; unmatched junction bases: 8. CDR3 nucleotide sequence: TGTGCCAGCAGCCAAAACACACAGGGGTTGGGCTACACCTTC. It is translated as CASSQNTQGLGYTF.

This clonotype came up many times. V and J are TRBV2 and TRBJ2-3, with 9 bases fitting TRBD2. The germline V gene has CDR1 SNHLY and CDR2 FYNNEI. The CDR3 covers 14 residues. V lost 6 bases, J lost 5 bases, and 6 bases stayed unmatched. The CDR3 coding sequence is TGTGCCAGCAGATCCGGGACTAGCCGAGATACGCAGTATTTT. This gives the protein CASRSGTSRDTQYF.

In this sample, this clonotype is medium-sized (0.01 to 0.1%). CDR3 region: CSVDGLGTGELFF. The DNA of the CDR3 is TGCAGCGTTGACGGCCTAGGCACCGGGGAGCTGTTTTTT. This sequence joins TRBV29-1 and TRBJ2-2; unclear D gene. The CDR3 covers 13 residues. Germline V gene sequence: CDR1 SQVTM, CDR2 ANQGSEA. V was cut by 3 bases and J by 4 bases, with 9 bases left in between.

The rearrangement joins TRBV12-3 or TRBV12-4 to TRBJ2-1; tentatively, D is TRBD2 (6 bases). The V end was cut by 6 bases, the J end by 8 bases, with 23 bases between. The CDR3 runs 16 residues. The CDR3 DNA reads TGTGCCAGCAGAGATATCAACCGGTGCGGGGAGGATGAGCAGTTCTTC. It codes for CASRDINRCGEDEQFF.